These 27 T cell receptor beta chains were all obtained from the same sample, sequenced in a study of blood T cell repertoires in COVID-19. The protocol was immunoSEQ multiplex PCR, while the TCRdb copy is restricted to in-frame clones and leaves out a portion. The sample consists of approximately 280,000 clones, roughly 85% of them appearing once. The specimen was peripheral blood. The receptor source for this set is a man aged 50 to 59 with active or convalescent COVID-19.

The V call is TRBV4-3, the J call TRBJ2-3; 9 nucleotides align to TRBD2. Trimming at V came to 6 bases and at J to 6 bases, leaving 16 bases not matched to a gene. Germline V gene lookup returns CDR1 LGHNA and CDR2 YSLEER. The CDR3 has 17 residues. CDR3 protein: CASRKTPGSGSGDTQYF. In DNA form, the CDR3 reads TGCGCCAGCAGGAAAACCCCGGGTAGCGGGAGCGGGGATACGCAGTATTTT.

The rearrangement uses TRBV4-1 and TRBJ1-2, with D possibly TRBD1 on 5 matching bases. The CDR3 loop spans 15 amino acids. CDR1 is MGHRA and CDR2 is YSYEKL in the germline V gene. The germline V and J ends were trimmed by 2 bases and 4 bases, with 14 bases remaining between them. The DNA for the CDR3 is TGCGCCAGCAGCCAACAATCCGAGACAGTCTATGGCTACACCTTC. Its translation: CASSQQSETVYGYTF.

The rearrangement links TRBV7-8 to TRBJ2-1, with D perhaps TRBD2 (5 bases). The germline CDR1 and CDR2 sequences are SGHVS and FQNEAQ. Trimming cost V 5 bases and J 5 bases, with 19 bases left between them. The CDR3 sequence is 16 residues long. This chain's CDR3 is CASSPAAISGNNEQFF. Here the CDR3 DNA reads TGTGCCAGCAGCCCCGCAGCTATTTCCGGGAACAATGAGCAGTTCTTC. Variable domain in full (rest from reference TRBV7-8 and TRBJ2-1): GAGVSQSPRYKVAKRGQDVALRCDPISGHVSLFWYQQALGQGPEFLTYFQNEAQLDKSGLPSDRFFAERPEGSVSTLKIQRTQQEDSAVYLCASSPAAISGNNEQFFGPGTRLTVL.

This rearrangement joins TRBV12-3 or TRBV12-4 to TRBJ2-7; 7 bases agree with TRBD1. The CDR3 sequence is 12 residues long. After removal of 2 bases from V and 9 bases from J, the junction contained 4 bases not matched to a gene. The CDR3 reads CASSLRAGGQYF. As DNA, the CDR3 is TGTGCCAGCAGTTTAAGGGCAGGGGGGCAGTACTTC.

This sequence joins TRBV2 and TRBJ1-2; 8 nucleotides match TRBD1. Losses at the gene ends were 2 bases for V and 7 bases for J; bases not matched to a gene: 3. CDR1 is SNHLY and CDR2 is FYNNEI in the germline V gene. The CDR3 has 13 amino acids. The CDR3: CASSESGGGGYTF. The CDR3 DNA is TGTGCCAGCAGTGAATCAGGGGGCGGTGGCTACACCTTC.

The rearrangement uses TRBV6-6 and TRBJ2-5, with D perhaps TRBD1 (6 bases). Trimming pared 0 bases from V and 4 bases from J, leaving 15 bases between. Germline V gene sequence: CDR1 MNHNY, CDR2 SVGAGI (reference sequence). The CDR3 sequence is 16 residues long. The CDR3 sequence is CASSYSQGISPETQYF. In DNA form, the CDR3 reads TGTGCCAGCAGTTACTCCCAGGGGATAAGTCCAGAGACCCAGTACTTC.

The chain joins TRBV7-2 to TRBJ2-6; 13 positions agree with TRBD2. CDR1 SGHTA and CDR2 FQGNSA come from the germline V gene. Trimming at V came to 6 bases and at J to 0 bases, leaving 5 bases not matched to a gene. The CDR3 is 18 residues long. The CDR3 bases are TGTGCCAGCAGGGGACTAGCGGGGCTCTACTCTGGGGCCAACGTCCTGACTTTC. It translates to CASRGLAGLYSGANVLTF.

The V and J genes are TRBV7-9 and TRBJ1-2; a weak D match, TRBD1 (6 bases). The V gene's germline CDR1 is SEHNR and CDR2 FQNEAQ (reference sequence). The V end lost 2 bases, the J end lost 3 bases, and 13 bases lay between the germline ends. CDR3 length: 15 amino acids. CDR3 in DNA: TGTGCCAGCAGCTTAAGTGCAGGGGAGTACTATGGCTACACCTTC. It codes for CASSLSAGEYYGYTF.

Details on this clone: Other DNA sequences in this sample translate to the same CDR3. The chain employs TRBV18 and TRBJ1-2; a possible D gene is TRBD1 (5 bases). CDR3 length: 13 residues. Per germline, CDR1 KGHSH and CDR2 LQKENI. V was trimmed by 3 bases and J by 2 bases, leaving 7 bases between them. The chain's CDR3 is CASSPQGNYGYTF. In nucleotides, the CDR3 is TGTGCCAGCTCACCCCAGGGAAACTATGGCTACACCTTC.

The V gene is TRBV21-1, the J gene TRBJ1-6; the table's D call, TRBD1, was not checked against the DNA. TRBV21-1 is recorded as a pseudogene. This CDR3 is built from 16 residues. This CDR3 is CASSKAQGKNNSPLHF. The CDR3 DNA follows: TGTGCCAGCAGCAAAGCCCAGGGGAAGAATAATTCACCCCTCCACTTT.

The chain joins TRBV4-3 to TRBJ2-7; a possible D gene is TRBD1 (7 bases). There are 15 residues in the CDR3. In germline, CDR1 is LGHNA, CDR2 YSLEER. V lost 4 bases to trimming and J lost 4 bases, with 17 bases between them. CDR3 amino acids: CASSLRQGGGYEQYF. For the CDR3, the DNA is TGCGCCAGCAGCCTCCGACAGGGAGGAGGGTACGAGCAGTACTTC.

This chain joins TRBV21-1 and TRBJ2-1; TRBD2, the table's D call, lacks a check against the DNA. TRBV21-1 counts as a pseudogene. This CDR3 region has 16 residues. CDR3: CASSNSNGRAVNEQFF. In nucleotides, the CDR3 is TGTGCCAGCAGCAATTCCAACGGGAGGGCCGTCAATGAGCAGTTCTTC.

The chain couples TRBV4-2 to TRBJ1-3, with D maybe TRBD1 (5 bases). The CDR3 length is 18 residues. Germline values: CDR1 LGHNA, CDR2 YNFKEQ. The V and J ends lost 0 bases and 1 base respectively, with 16 bases between them. The CDR3 is CASSQEGFRGRSGNTIYF. The CDR3, as DNA: TGTGCCAGCAGCCAAGAAGGTTTCCGGGGGAGGTCTGGAAACACCATATATTTT.

This clone was seen only once. The J gene is TRBJ2-3, the V gene TRBV3-1 (or the pseudogene TRBV3-2); D is possibly TRBD2 (6 bases). The V end lost 1 base, the J end lost 5 bases, and 10 bases lay between the germline ends. This CDR3 region has 14 residues. The germline V gene has CDR1 LGHDT and CDR2 YNNKEL (reference sequence). The CDR3 region is CASSQGSSGDTQYF. As DNA, the CDR3 is TGTGCCAGCAGCCAAGGGAGTAGCGGAGATACGCAGTATTTT.

The rearrangement uses TRBV13 and TRBJ2-1; D not resolved. This CDR3 region has 13 residues. Germline V CDR1 and CDR2: PRHDT, FYEKMQ (reference sequence). V lost 2 bases and J 6 bases, leaving 8 bases between the germline ends. The CDR3 is CASSLPGFNEQFF. The DNA for the CDR3 is TGTGCCAGCAGCTTACCGGGTTTCAATGAGCAGTTCTTC.

The gene calls are TRBV7-2 and TRBJ2-3; TRBD1 might be the D (5 bases). Germline V gene data show CDR1 as SGHTA and CDR2 as FQGNSA. The V end was cut by 5 bases, the J end by 6 bases, with 9 bases between. The CDR3 contains 12 residues. This chain's CDR3 is CASSPGADTQYF. The CDR3 bases are TGTGCCAGCAGCCCTGGGGCTGATACGCAGTATTTT.

This clone was seen more than once but under ten times. V is TRBV6-4 and J is TRBJ2-1, with TRBD2 matching over 8 bases. Germline CDR1 is MRHNA and CDR2 is SNTAGT. Losses at the gene ends were 4 bases for V and 8 bases for J; bases not matched to a gene: 7. The CDR3 is made up of 14 amino acids. The CDR3 reads CASSASSGSYEQFF. CDR3 nucleotides: TGTGCCAGCAGTGCTTCGAGCGGGAGCTATGAGCAGTTCTTC.

The rearrangement uses TRBV7-2 and TRBJ2-7, with D possibly matching TRBD2 (5 bases). This CDR3 is 13 amino acids long. V lost 2 bases, J lost 4 bases, and 9 bases lay in between. Germline CDR1 is SGHTA and CDR2 is FQGNSA. The CDR3 nucleotides read TGTGCCAGCAGCTTAAAGGGCGGGTACGAGCAGTACTTC. It yields the protein CASSLKGGYEQYF.

Only one count was recorded for this clone. This chain links TRBV4-2 with TRBJ1-2; D not resolved. Trimming took 0 bases from V and 0 from J, leaving 8 bases between them. Germline CDR1 and CDR2: LGHNA and YNFKEQ. There are 15 residues in the CDR3. The CDR3 DNA reads TGTGCCAGCAGCCAAGACCCGAGGGCTAACTATGGCTACACCTTC. The encoded protein is CASSQDPRANYGYTF.

The chain couples TRBV11-2 to TRBJ2-7; D is uncertain. Germline V lookup: CDR1 SGHAT, CDR2 FQNNGV. The CDR3 loop spans 14 amino acids. V lost 5 bases and J lost 3, with 14 bases in between. The CDR3 nucleotides are TGTGCCAGCAGCCCTACGACGGCTAGCTACGAGCAGTACTTC. As protein: CASSPTTASYEQYF.

The chain is built from TRBV4-2 and TRBJ1-4; 7 bases match TRBD1. The CDR3 spans 14 residues. Per the germline V gene, CDR1 is LGHNA and CDR2 is YNFKEQ. V lost 0 bases and J lost 7; bases outside the gene matches: 2. CDR3: CASSQDRGPEKLFF. For the CDR3, the DNA is TGTGCCAGCAGCCAAGATAGGGGGCCTGAAAAACTGTTTTTT.

This chain connects TRBV7-2 to TRBJ2-7; 8 nucleotides agree with TRBD1. Germline CDR1 SGHTA, CDR2 FQGNSA. V was pared by 5 bases and J by 3 bases, with 6 bases of the junction left unmatched. The CDR3 has 14 residues. This CDR3 is CASSEDRGFYEQYF. CDR3 nucleotides: TGTGCCAGCAGCGAAGACAGGGGATTCTACGAGCAGTACTTC.

The chain couples TRBV6-5 to TRBJ1-2, with D uncertain. The CDR3 extends over 14 amino acids. The V and J ends lost 5 bases and 0 bases respectively, with 10 bases between them. CDR1 and CDR2 from the germline V gene are MNHEY and SVGAGI. CDR3 coding DNA: TGTGCCAGCAGTCCCCCTAGCACTAACTATGGCTACACCTTC. It is translated as CASSPPSTNYGYTF.

The rearrangement links TRBV6-1 to TRBJ1-1; D remains ambiguous. The germline gives CDR1 MNHNS, CDR2 SASEGT. The CDR3 totals 13 residues. With 3 bases removed from V and 6 bases from J, the gap between germline ends came to 11 bases. CDR3 amino acids: CASSDWQAAEAFF. Written as DNA, the CDR3 is TGTGCCAGCAGTGATTGGCAGGCTGCTGAAGCTTTCTTT.

This chain uses TRBV5-1 with TRBJ2-5, with D maybe TRBD2 (5 bases). Per germline, CDR1 SGHRS and CDR2 YFSETQ. The CDR3 length is 16 residues. V was cut by 4 bases and J by 3 bases, with 19 bases left in between. CDR3 bases: TGCGCCAGCAGCCCTCACCATTCCGCCGGGGAAGAGACCCAGTACTTC. Its protein product is CASSPHHSAGEETQYF.

J is TRBJ1-5 and V is TRBV7-2, with D unresolved. The germline gives CDR1 SGHTA, CDR2 FQGNSA. There are 13 residues in the CDR3. Trimming left V 3 bases short and J 4 bases short, with 7 bases between. The CDR3 sequence is CASSFSNNQPQHF. The CDR3 coding sequence is TGTGCCAGCAGCTTCTCTAATAATCAGCCCCAGCATTTT.

V gene TRBV12-3 or TRBV12-4 combines with J gene TRBJ2-7; 8 bases map to TRBD1. The CDR3 has 13 residues. J was trimmed by 2 bases and V by 7 bases; bases with no gene match: 4. Here the CDR3 reads CASKAGGTYEQYF. The CDR3 DNA follows: TGTGCCAGCAAGGCAGGGGGCACCTACGAGCAGTACTTC.